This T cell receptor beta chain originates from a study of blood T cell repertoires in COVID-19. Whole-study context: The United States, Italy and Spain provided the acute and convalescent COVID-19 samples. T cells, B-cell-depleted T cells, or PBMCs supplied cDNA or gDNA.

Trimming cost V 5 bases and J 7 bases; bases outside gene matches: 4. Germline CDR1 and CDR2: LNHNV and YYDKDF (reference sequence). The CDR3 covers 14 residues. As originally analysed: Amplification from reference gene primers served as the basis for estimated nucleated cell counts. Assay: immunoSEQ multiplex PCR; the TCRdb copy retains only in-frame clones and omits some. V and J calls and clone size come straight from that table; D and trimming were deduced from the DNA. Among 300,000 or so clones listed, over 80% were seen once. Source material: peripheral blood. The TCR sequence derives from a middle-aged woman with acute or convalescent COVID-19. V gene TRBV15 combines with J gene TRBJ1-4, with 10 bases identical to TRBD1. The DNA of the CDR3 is TGTGCCACCAGCTGGGACAGGGGTAGTGAAAAACTGTTTTTT. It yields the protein CATSWDRGSEKLFF.